This T cell receptor (beta chain) was sequenced for a study of blood T cell repertoires in COVID-19. Study-level background: Nucleic acid was either cDNA or gDNA, and it came from T cells, B-cell-depleted T cells, or PBMCs.

Before being deemed recovered, Cohort 3 donors had two negative PCRs, clearance, or symptom resolution. How the authors handled the data: Amplified reference gene primers provided the basis for estimating nucleated cell counts. Libraries were prepared by immunoSEQ multiplex PCR; TCRdb keeps only in-frame clonotypes and omits some of them. V and J calls and clone size are those listed in that table; D and trimming were worked out from the DNA. Among hundreds of thousands of clones listed, 70% to 90% were seen once. Germline V gives CDR1 GTSNPN, CDR2 SVGIG (reference sequence). CDR3 length: 12 amino acids. Unmatched junction bases numbered 8, after V lost 3 bases and J lost 13 bases.

J is TRBJ2-1 and V is TRBV30, with 8 nucleotides matching TRBD2. This TCR was sampled from a man aged 25-40 years who had recovered from COVID-19. Sequenced: PBMCs or T cells enriched from blood (not recorded which). CDR3 sequence (DNA): TGTGCCTGGAGCGCGAAGCGGGAGTCACAGTTCTTC. Its translation is CAWSAKRESQFF.